This T cell receptor beta chain stems from a study of T cell responses to AZD1222 COVID-19 vaccine. Overall study results and limits: Donors were chiefly white British, with a greater number of females, and clonal diversity was perhaps underestimated. Variant regions that are unmutated are reportedly the target of nearly half of spike-specific TCRs. Among those given AZD1222, only five to seven were seropositive at baseline. Across the whole spike, CD4 TCRs peaked at regions 160-218 and 743-854.

Comment on this clone: What it binds is unknown.

Some clones are missing from TCRdb's copy, which holds only in-frame ones; the method was immunoSEQ multiplex PCR. This table holds 150,000 to 200,000 clones, about 91% found once. This CDR3 is 18 amino acids long. V lost 3 bases to trimming and J lost 3 bases, with 24 bases between them. CDR1 and CDR2 (germline): SGHTA, FQGTGA. The specimen was peripheral blood, collected on day 0 of AZD1222 vaccination. This TCR was recovered from an adult in good health. The chain joins TRBV7-3 to TRBJ2-7; D gene ambiguous. The CDR3 reads CASSFDSPGTETIYEQYF. DNA for the CDR3: TGTGCCAGCAGCTTCGACTCCCCTGGCACCGAAACGATCTACGAGCAGTACTTC.